What follows are 10 T cell receptor beta chains derived from one specimen sequenced in a study of T-cell reconstitution after alpha-beta-depleted transplantation in children. During its preparation, the TCRbeta library received unique molecular identifiers. TCRdb fed the PCR reads into MiXCR, producing one record per CDR3 protein. The repertoire has 200,000 to 250,000 distinct CDR3 sequences, roughly 8% of them found once; the top ten carry 6.3%. The sample in question was PBMCs, mostly from graft donor cells, obtained 180 days after TCRalphabeta/CD19-depleted stem cell transplant. The receptor source for this set is a male patient between 10 and 17 years old who had a stem cell transplant for acute lymphoblastic leukemia, so the T cells may come from the graft donor.

This clonotype was seen ten or more times. The chain links TRBV7-7 to TRBJ2-5; 14 bases line up with TRBD2. J gave up 2 bases and V 3 bases, and 11 bases lay outside the gene matches. This CDR3 has 19 amino acids. Germline CDR1 SSHAT, CDR2 FNYEAQ (reference sequence). In DNA form, the CDR3 reads TGTGCCAGCAGCTTGCGGACTAGCGGGGGGCGAGTCACTCAAGAGACCCAGTACTTC. Translating it yields CASSLRTSGGRVTQETQYF.

In its sample, this clonotype was seen many times. The chain has TRBV5-1 and TRBJ1-4; weak D call: TRBD1 (5 bases). The length of the CDR3 is 16 residues. The ends were cut back, 1 base at V and 0 bases at J, with 10 bases in the middle. The germline CDR1 and CDR2 sequences are SGHRS and YFSETQ. CDR3 amino acids: CASSLRQQATNEKLFF. CDR3 coding DNA: TGCGCCAGCAGCTTGAGACAGCAAGCAACTAATGAAAAACTGTTTTTT. The entire variable domain, with the rest obtained from reference TRBV5-1 and TRBJ1-4, is as follows: KAGVTQTPRYLIKTRGQQVTLSCSPISGHRSVSWYQQTPGQGLQFLFEYFSETQRNKGNFPGRFSGRQFSNSRSEMNVSTLELGDSALYLCASSLRQQATNEKLFFGSGTQLSVL.

The table lists this clonotype with many counts. V gene TRBV5-6 combines with J gene TRBJ2-1; 9 nucleotides line up with TRBD2. V was clipped by 2 bases and J by 7 bases; unmatched bases: 7. Germline lookup yields CDR1 SGHDT and CDR2 YYEEEE. This CDR3 is built from 15 residues. CDR3 DNA: TGTGCCAGCAGCTTTGCGGGGGGGCCGGGGAATGAGCAGTTCTTC. Protein: CASSFAGGPGNEQFF.

At least ten counts were recorded for this clonotype. The V call is TRBV20-1, the J call TRBJ1-6; D is unclear. Trimming cost V 3 bases and J 5 bases, with 11 bases left between them. Germline loops: CDR1 DFQATT, CDR2 SNEGSKA (reference sequence). The CDR3 contains 14 residues. The CDR3 here is CSASRGGDNSPLHF. The CDR3 DNA reads TGCAGTGCTAGTAGAGGCGGGGATAATTCACCCCTCCACTTT.

Regarding this clonotype: The conserved closing phenylalanine or tryptophan is absent in this CDR3, likely reflecting a read error. The DNA is omitted, as the CDR3 cannot be located on it reliably, and the CDR3 follows TCRdb's listing. The chain joins TRBV4-1 to TRBJ1-1; the table's D call, TRBD1, was not checked against the DNA. From germline, CDR1 is MGHRA and CDR2 YSYEKL. With termini counted, the CDR3 has 13 amino acids. The chain's CDR3 is CASSQVRGTGYVI.

There are many counts of this clonotype. The rearrangement links TRBV6-1 to TRBJ1-6; 8 bases map to TRBD1. J lost 9 bases, V lost 7 bases, and 8 bases had no gene match. From germline, CDR1 is MNHNS and CDR2 SASEGT. The CDR3 runs to 14 residues. The CDR3 sequence is CASTLWTGTSPLHF. CDR3 in DNA: TGTGCCAGCACCCTATGGACAGGGACTTCACCCCTCCACTTT.

This clonotype was picked up many times. The CDR3: CAISVPDSNPTYEQYF. DNA for the CDR3: TGTGCCATCAGTGTACCGGACTCGAACCCTACCTACGAGCAGTACTTC. This chain uses TRBV10-3 with TRBJ2-7; tentatively, D is TRBD2 (5 bases). CDR1 is ENHRY and CDR2 is SYGVKD in the germline V gene. V was cut by 4 bases and J by 2 bases, with 18 bases left in between. The CDR3 extends over 16 amino acids.

This clonotype was observed at least ten times. This chain connects TRBV20-1 to TRBJ2-7; D gene uncertain. The CDR3 has 11 amino acids. The V gene's germline CDR1 is DFQATT and CDR2 SNEGSKA (reference sequence). Trimming left V 2 bases short and J 5 bases short, with 7 bases between. CDR3 DNA sequence: TGCAGTGCTAGACGGTACGACGAGCAGTACTTC. Translated, it gives CSARRYDEQYF.

This clonotype was observed many times. The chain recombines TRBV12-3 or TRBV12-4 with TRBJ2-3; the D gene is possibly TRBD1 (5 bases). V shed 11 bases and J shed 0 bases, with 15 bases lying between them. This CDR3 is 14 amino acids long. CDR3 region: CACQSGPSTDTQYF. DNA of the CDR3: TGTGCCTGCCAGTCAGGGCCTAGCACAGATACGCAGTATTTT.

Many counts were recorded for this clonotype. The chain combines TRBV19 with TRBJ1-1, with a possible D match to TRBD1 (5 bases). The CDR3 has 13 amino acids. V dropped 3 bases and J dropped 5 bases, with 10 bases sitting between them. Germline CDR1 and CDR2: LNHDA and SQIVND (reference sequence). In nucleotides, the CDR3 is TGTGCCAGTAGTATCCTAGGGGCGACTGAAGCTTTCTTT. Its protein product is CASSILGATEAFF.